The 29 T cell receptor beta chains below come from one sample, sequenced in a study of vaccination and CD4 T cells after COVID-19. Treatment in this sample: approximately nine-day PBMC culture with coronavirus spike peptide pools or control peptides (ViraFEST assay). The study sequenced cultured CD4+ T cell DNA using the Oncomine TCR Beta short-read assay. TCRdb itself ran the PCR reads through MiXCR, one entry per CDR3 protein. Among around 19,000 distinct CDR3 sequences listed, just under 55% were seen once. Their antigens remain unidentified. The material sequenced was CD4+ T cells from blood, cultured in vitro. Receptor source: a human donor who had recovered from COVID-19.

This clonotype has only a few counts. The V gene is TRBV7-9, the J gene TRBJ1-6, with unresolved D. This CDR3 contains 13 residues. The V end was cut by 1 base, the J end by 10 bases, with 8 bases between. Germline V CDR1 and CDR2: SEHNR, FQNEAQ (reference sequence). The CDR3 DNA reads as TGTGCCAGCAGCTTAGAATTCGGCTCACCCCTCCACTTT. It translates to CASSLEFGSPLHF.

The rearrangement uses TRBV5-4 and TRBJ1-1; 7 bases map to TRBD1. The CDR3 spans 16 residues. The germline V gene encodes CDR1 SGHNT and CDR2 YYREEE (reference sequence). J was trimmed by 1 base and V by 3 bases; bases with no gene match: 9. CDR3 sequence reads: CASSYSLDRTNTEAFF. CDR3 DNA sequence: TGTGCCAGCAGCTACTCATTGGACAGGACGAACACTGAAGCTTTCTTT.

This clonotype was detected a few times. The J gene is TRBJ1-1, the V gene TRBV20-1; no firm D call. In germline, CDR1 is DFQATT, CDR2 SNEGSKA (reference sequence). The CDR3 is 13 amino acids. Trimming removed 0 bases at V and 7 bases at J, with 12 bases between. The CDR3 DNA is TGCAGTGCTAGAGACCCGATTCTTTATGAAGCTTTCTTT. Translating it yields CSARDPILYEAFF.

V gene TRBV6-2 or TRBV6-3 combines with J gene TRBJ1-1, with unresolved D. Trimming pared 4 bases from V and 7 bases from J, leaving 10 bases between. The CDR3 length is 12 residues. CDR1 and CDR2 (germline): MNHEY, SVGEGT. The CDR3 coding sequence is TGTGCCAGCAGTTTTGGGGAACTTGAAGCTTTCTTT. It codes for CASSFGELEAFF.

The chain links TRBV27 to TRBJ1-2; D possibly corresponds to TRBD1 (6 bases). Germline loops: CDR1 MNHEY, CDR2 SMNVEV (reference sequence). The CDR3 loop spans 15 amino acids. Trimming cost V 5 bases and J 8 bases, with 21 bases left between them. The CDR3: CASSPLNREEGGYTF. Here the CDR3 DNA reads TGTGCCAGCAGTCCATTGAACAGGGAGGAAGGCGGCTACACCTTC.

This clonotype was seen more than once but under ten times. V usage is TRBV27 and J usage is TRBJ2-2, with D possibly matching TRBD2 (5 bases). In germline, CDR1 is MNHEY, CDR2 SMNVEV (reference sequence). The CDR3 covers 12 residues. V lost 8 bases and J lost 1, with 5 bases in between. CDR3 DNA sequence: TGTGCCAGCGGGAGGAACACCGGGGAGCTGTTTTTT. This encodes CASGRNTGELFF.

The chain couples TRBV10-3 to TRBJ2-1, with 7 nucleotides matching TRBD1. V was clipped by 6 bases and J by 6 bases; unmatched bases: 5. The CDR3 consists of 13 residues. Germline-derived CDR1 and CDR2 are ENHRY and SYGVKD. The chain's CDR3 is CAISPRDSNEQFF. CDR3 DNA sequence: TGTGCCATCAGCCCTAGGGACAGCAATGAGCAGTTCTTC.

The sample holds a few counts of this clonotype. The J gene is TRBJ2-5, the V gene TRBV2, with 8 bases identical to TRBD1. Germline CDR1 reads SNHLY; CDR2 reads FYNNEI. J was trimmed by 0 bases and V by 11 bases; bases with no gene match: 8. This CDR3 contains 14 residues. CDR3 sequence reads: CAGRQGPNQETQYF. CDR3 sequence (DNA): TGTGCCGGACGACAGGGGCCCAACCAAGAGACCCAGTACTTC.

This clonotype has only a few counts. The chain's CDR3 is CAISEERGGILGYTF. DNA of the CDR3: TGTGCCATCAGTGAAGAAAGGGGGGGAATTTTGGGCTACACCTTC. V gene TRBV10-3 combines with J gene TRBJ1-2; D might be TRBD1 (6 bases). V lost 3 bases and J lost 8, with 19 bases in between. The CDR3 covers 15 residues. Germline V gene sequence: CDR1 ENHRY, CDR2 SYGVKD.

This clonotype was counted only a few times. V gene TRBV19 combines with J gene TRBJ1-3; D is ambiguous. This CDR3 region has 10 residues. Germline V lookup: CDR1 LNHDA, CDR2 SQIVND (reference sequence). V dropped 7 bases and J dropped 3 bases, with 1 base sitting between them. The CDR3 here is CASIGNTIYF. The CDR3 region has the DNA TGTGCCAGTATTGGAAACACCATATATTTT.

This clonotype was detected only a few times. V usage is TRBV28 and J usage is TRBJ2-5; tentative D call: TRBD1 (6 bases). Germline V lookup: CDR1 MDHEN, CDR2 SYDVKM. The CDR3 consists of 13 residues. The V end was cut by 8 bases, the J end by 4 bases, with 14 bases between. CDR3 in amino acids: CASGAGVGETQYF. DNA for the CDR3: TGTGCCAGCGGGGCAGGGGTGGGAGAGACCCAGTACTTC. The variable domain in full, with the rest retrieved from reference TRBV28 and TRBJ2-5, is DVKVTQSSRYLVKRTGEKVFLECVQDMDHENMFWYRQDPGLGLRLIYFSYDVKMKEKGDIPEGYSVSREKKERFSLILESASTNQTSMYLCASGAGVGETQYFGPGTRLLVL.

This clonotype has just one count. V gene TRBV6-2 or TRBV6-3 combines with J gene TRBJ1-1, with TRBD1 identical over 9 bases. V was pared by 6 bases and J by 6 bases, with 17 bases of the junction left unmatched. In germline, CDR1 is MNHEY, CDR2 SVGEGT. The CDR3 sequence is 17 residues long. The chain's CDR3 is CASRPLNRGRGDAEAFF. The CDR3 DNA sequence: TGTGCCAGCAGACCGTTGAACAGGGGGCGAGGGGACGCTGAAGCTTTCTTT.

The chain couples TRBV10-3 to TRBJ1-2; D remains ambiguous. This CDR3 region has 13 residues. Germline V lookup: CDR1 ENHRY, CDR2 SYGVKD. The ends were cut back, 0 bases at V and 4 bases at J, with 6 bases in the middle. This chain's CDR3 is CAISESTAYGYTF. Here the CDR3 DNA reads TGTGCCATCAGTGAGTCAACGGCCTATGGCTACACCTTC.

Here the CDR3 reads CASSPGRYRRNEQFF. The DNA for the CDR3 is TGTGCCAGCAGCCCCGGACGGTACCGAAGGAATGAGCAGTTCTTC. This chain joins TRBV5-4 and TRBJ2-1, with D uncertain. The germline CDR1 and CDR2 sequences are SGHNT and YYREEE (reference sequence). This CDR3 has 15 residues. Trimming removed 4 bases from V and 7 bases from J, with 18 bases in between.

The rearrangement uses TRBV10-3 and TRBJ1-2, with TRBD1 identical over 10 bases. The CDR3 loop spans 14 amino acids. V lost 4 bases, J lost 4 bases, and 3 bases stayed unmatched. Germline loops: CDR1 ENHRY, CDR2 SYGVKD. DNA of the CDR3: TGTGCCATCAGTGGGGACAGGGGAGCCTATGGCTACACCTTC. Its translation is CAISGDRGAYGYTF.

This clonotype was seen more than once but under ten times. The chain combines TRBV11-3 with TRBJ2-5; no reliable D call. Looked up from germline, CDR1 is SGHNT and CDR2 is YENEEA. V was cut by 3 bases and J by 1 base, with 9 bases left in between. CDR3 length equals 14 residues. The CDR3 reads CASSFGRAQETQYF. The CDR3 bases are TGTGCCAGCAGCTTTGGACGAGCCCAAGAGACCCAGTACTTC.

This clonotype appeared a few times. The chain is built from TRBV6-5 and TRBJ1-5, with a tentative D call TRBD1 (5 bases). V shed 2 bases and J shed 3 bases, with 11 bases lying between them. The CDR3 consists of 15 residues. CDR1 and CDR2 (germline): MNHEY, SVGAGI. CDR3 DNA: TGTGCCAGCAGTTACGGCGGGGGGAACAATCAGCCCCAGCATTTT. This translates into CASSYGGGNNQPQHF.

This clonotype showed up just once. This sequence joins TRBV10-3 and TRBJ1-4, with 8 bases matching TRBD1. The junction had 4 bases not matched to a gene; V was cut back by 4 bases and J by 3 bases. The CDR3 is made up of 15 amino acids. The germline V gene encodes CDR1 ENHRY and CDR2 SYGVKD. In nucleotides, the CDR3 is TGTGCCATCAGTGGGGGACAGGAGCCTAATGAAAAACTGTTTTTT. Translation: CAISGGQEPNEKLFF.

This chain uses TRBV6-1 with TRBJ1-3, with D possibly being TRBD1 (5 bases). V was trimmed by 5 bases and J by 4 bases, leaving 12 bases between them. The CDR3 totals 14 residues. Per the germline V gene, CDR1 is MNHNS and CDR2 is SASEGT. The CDR3, as DNA: TGTGCCAGCAGTCGCGGGACGGTCGGAAACACCATATATTTT. Its protein product is CASSRGTVGNTIYF.

This clonotype was recorded a few times. The rearrangement uses TRBV27 and TRBJ2-3, with 12 bases lining up with TRBD2. This CDR3 comprises 16 residues. V lost 5 bases, J lost 2 bases, and 5 bases stayed unmatched. Germline V CDR1 and CDR2: MNHEY, SMNVEV (reference sequence). DNA for the CDR3: TGTGCCAGCAGTCGCGGACTAGCGGGAACCACAGATACGCAGTATTTT. Amino acids: CASSRGLAGTTDTQYF.

This rearrangement joins TRBV19 to TRBJ1-5; D unclear. Per germline, CDR1 LNHDA and CDR2 SQIVND (reference sequence). The CDR3 covers 15 residues. Trimming cost V 0 bases and J 0 bases, with 6 bases left between them. The CDR3 spells CASSIEGISNQPQHF. The CDR3 nucleotides are TGTGCCAGTAGTATAGAGGGGATTAGCAATCAGCCCCAGCATTTT.

This clonotype was counted a few times. The chain employs TRBV2 and TRBJ1-5, with D tentatively TRBD1 (5 bases). The CDR3 is 14 residues long. The germline CDR1 and CDR2 sequences are SNHLY and FYNNEI. The germline V and J ends were trimmed by 2 bases and 4 bases, with 9 bases remaining between them. The CDR3 DNA is TGTGCCAGCAGTGAAAGTAACAGGAATCAGCCCCAGCATTTT. It translates to CASSESNRNQPQHF.

The chain links TRBV29-1 to TRBJ1-2; 7 bases align to TRBD1. After removal of 6 bases from V and 8 bases from J, the junction contained 9 bases not matched to a gene. Per the germline V gene, CDR1 is SQVTM and CDR2 is ANQGSEA. The length of the CDR3 is 12 residues. CDR3 sequence: CSVSPGGSGYTF. The CDR3 DNA is TGCAGCGTCTCGCCAGGGGGGTCGGGCTACACCTTC. Full variable domain (outside the CDR3, taken from reference TRBV29-1 and TRBJ1-2): SAVISQKPSRDICQRGTSLTIQCQVDSQVTMMFWYRQQPGQSLTLIATANQGSEATYESGFVIDKFPISRPNLTFSTLTVSNMSPEDSSIYLCSVSPGGSGYTFGSGTRLTVV.

V and J are TRBV6-2 or TRBV6-3 and TRBJ1-1, with D possibly TRBD1 on 6 matching bases. Germline-derived CDR1 and CDR2 are MNHEY and SVGEGT. V lost 8 bases and J lost 1, with 14 bases in between. There are 14 residues in the CDR3. The CDR3 coding sequence is TGTGCCAGCGGAGATCTGGACAGGAACACTGAAGCTTTCTTT. Its protein is CASGDLDRNTEAFF.

This chain uses TRBV5-4 with TRBJ2-1, with 9 nucleotides matching TRBD2. Trimming took 0 bases from V and 9 from J; bases not matched to a gene: 10. This CDR3 is 16 amino acids long. Germline V gene data show CDR1 as SGHNT and CDR2 as YYREEE (reference sequence). CDR3 sequence (DNA): TGTGCCAGCAGCTTGGTAGCGGGAGTATCCCTCCGTGAGCAGTTCTTC. Its protein product is CASSLVAGVSLREQFF.

The V and J genes are TRBV19 and TRBJ2-7; 7 nucleotides align to TRBD2. Germline CDR1 and CDR2: LNHDA and SQIVND (reference sequence). J gave up 6 bases and V 0 bases, and 5 bases lay outside the gene matches. The CDR3 is made up of 14 amino acids. The CDR3 loop is CASSIEGEGGEQYF. The CDR3, as DNA: TGTGCCAGTAGTATAGAAGGGGAGGGAGGCGAGCAGTACTTC. The entire variable domain, with the rest obtained from reference TRBV19 and TRBJ2-7, is as follows: DGGITQSPKYLFRKEGQNVTLSCEQNLNHDAMYWYRQDPGQGLRLIYYSQIVNDFQKGDIAEGYSVSREKKESFPLTVTSAQKNPTAFYLCASSIEGEGGEQYFGPGTRLTVT.

V gene TRBV6-2 or TRBV6-3 combines with J gene TRBJ1-1; D is undetermined. The V gene lost 4 bases and the J gene lost 3 bases, with 9 bases spanning the gap. Germline lookup yields CDR1 MNHEY and CDR2 SVGEGT. The CDR3 has 13 amino acids. The CDR3 sequence: CASSSRSDTEAFF. The CDR3 DNA is TGTGCCAGCAGTTCGAGGTCGGACACTGAAGCTTTCTTT.

The chain combines TRBV7-9 with TRBJ2-3; TRBD2 matches at 13 bases. The V gene end was trimmed by 3 bases and the J gene end by 2 bases; junction bases not matched to a gene: 8. CDR3 size: 18 residues. From germline, CDR1 is SEHNR and CDR2 FQNEAQ (reference sequence). DNA for the CDR3: TGTGCCAGCAGCTTTCCGAGGACTAGCGGGGGCCCCACAGATACGCAGTATTTT. This gives the protein CASSFPRTSGGPTDTQYF. The full variable domain, in which reference TRBV7-9 and TRBJ2-3 provide the parts outside the CDR3, is DTGVSQNPRHKITKRGQNVTFRCDPISEHNRLYWYRQTLGQGPEFLTYFQNEAQLEKSRLLSDRFSAERPKGSFSTLEIQRTEQGDSAMYLCASSFPRTSGGPTDTQYFGPGTRLTVL.

The chain links TRBV20-1 to TRBJ1-5; TRBD1 aligns across 7 bases. The CDR3 runs to 12 residues. Per the germline V gene, CDR1 is DFQATT and CDR2 is SNEGSKA (reference sequence). Trimming removed 5 bases from V and 7 bases from J; junction bases left unmatched: 5. For the CDR3, the DNA is TGCAGTGCTCGACAGGGTAAGCAGCCCCAGCATTTT. Protein product: CSARQGKQPQHF.